Listed here are 27 T cell receptor beta chains from one sample, sequenced in a study of blood T cell repertoires in COVID-19. The repertoire was sequenced with immunoSEQ multiplex PCR; TCRdb's copy has only in-frame clones and lacks some. The table includes under 200,000 clones, about 88% detected once. Input material: PBMCs or T cells enriched from blood (not recorded which). Every receptor here comes from a young woman who had recovered from COVID-19.

The genes are TRBV6-5 and TRBJ2-1; unclear D gene. CDR3 length: 13 residues. V was pared by 8 bases and J by 0 bases, with 8 bases between. CDR1 MNHEY and CDR2 SVGAGI come from the germline V gene. The CDR3 nucleotides are TGTGCCAGCCGACTGGGCTCCTACAATGAGCAGTTCTTC. Its protein is CASRLGSYNEQFF.

The rearrangement joins TRBV5-6 to TRBJ2-7, with D maybe TRBD2 (5 bases). The ends were cut back, 2 bases at V and 3 bases at J, with 12 bases in the middle. This CDR3 is built from 14 residues. Germline assignment: CDR1 SGHDT and CDR2 YYEEEE. The CDR3 protein is CASSFRTGNYEQYF. The CDR3 DNA sequence: TGTGCCAGCAGCTTCAGGACTGGCAACTACGAGCAGTACTTC.

This clone has a handful of counts. The chain has TRBV5-4 and TRBJ1-1; tentatively, D is TRBD1 (5 bases). V was pared by 2 bases and J by 1 base, with 18 bases between. The CDR3 is 17 amino acids. The germline CDR1 and CDR2 sequences are SGHNT and YYREEE (reference sequence). The CDR3: CASSLIGIRAPNTEAFF. CDR3 bases: TGTGCCAGCAGCTTAATAGGAATCAGGGCGCCGAACACTGAAGCTTTCTTT.

The chain carries TRBV2 and TRBJ2-5; perhaps TRBD1 as D (6 bases). In germline, CDR1 is SNHLY, CDR2 FYNNEI. The CDR3 spans 12 residues. Trimming took off 6 bases at V and 5 bases at J, with 10 bases between the two ends. In nucleotides, the CDR3 is TGTGCCAGCAGACAGGGCAGTGAGACCCAGTACTTC. Amino acids: CASRQGSETQYF.

The rearrangement uses TRBV12-5 and TRBJ2-6, with TRBD2 as a possible D gene (5 bases). Germline V CDR1 and CDR2: LGHNT, FRNRAP. The CDR3 has 20 residues. V was pared by 0 bases and J by 0 bases, with 18 bases between. CDR3 bases: TGTGCTAGTGGTTTGGTACAGAAAGAGGGTACCCTCTCTGGGGCCAACGTCCTGACTTTC. Protein sequence: CASGLVQKEGTLSGANVLTF.

CDR3 DNA: TGTGCCACCAGCAGAGGGACAGAAGAGACCCAGTACTTC. It codes for CATSRGTEETQYF. The chain carries TRBV15 and TRBJ2-5; D is possibly TRBD1 (6 bases). The CDR3 covers 13 residues. V dropped 1 base and J dropped 3 bases, with 6 bases sitting between them. The germline V gene encodes CDR1 LNHNV and CDR2 YYDKDF (reference sequence).

The chain recombines TRBV2 with TRBJ2-2; a weak D match, TRBD2 (6 bases). Between the trimmed V and J ends, which lost 5 bases and 4 bases, there was a span of 8 bases. Germline CDR1 is SNHLY and CDR2 is FYNNEI. The CDR3 length is 13 residues. This CDR3 is CASSNSGTGELFF. As DNA, the CDR3 is TGTGCCAGCAGTAATAGCGGCACCGGGGAGCTGTTTTTT.

The gene calls are TRBV28 and TRBJ2-7, with a possible D match to TRBD1 (6 bases). This CDR3 contains 16 residues. The germline CDR1 and CDR2 sequences are MDHEN and SYDVKM. V was clipped by 2 bases and J by 4 bases, with 18 bases between them. The CDR3 nucleotides are TGTGCCAGCAGTTTAAAGAGCAGGGGACCTTTTTACGAGCAGTACTTC. Amino acid sequence: CASSLKSRGPFYEQYF.

The chain's CDR3 is CASSSGIGRPSYNEQFF. CDR3 bases: TGCGCCAGCAGCTCCGGAATCGGGAGGCCCTCCTACAATGAGCAGTTCTTC. The rearrangement joins TRBV5-1 to TRBJ2-1; 7 nucleotides line up with TRBD2. Germline CDR1 and CDR2: SGHRS and YFSETQ. V lost 3 bases and J lost 0; bases outside the gene matches: 9. The CDR3 loop spans 17 amino acids.

In this sample, this clone turned up a few times. The sample carries other DNA sequences with the same CDR3. The chain couples TRBV5-1 to TRBJ1-1, with a tentative D call TRBD1 (6 bases). Germline V CDR1 and CDR2: SGHRS, YFSETQ. The CDR3 has 14 amino acids. With 0 bases removed from V and 1 base from J, the gap between germline ends came to 7 bases. CDR3 sequence reads: CASSLVGGNTEAFF. The CDR3 DNA reads as TGCGCCAGCAGCTTGGTAGGGGGGAACACTGAAGCTTTCTTT.

The genes are TRBV7-6 and TRBJ2-5; D might be TRBD2 (6 bases). V was shortened by 4 bases and J by 6 bases, with 12 bases between the two germline ends. There are 13 residues in the CDR3. CDR1 and CDR2 (germline): SGHVS, FNYEAQ. Here the CDR3 reads CASSYLATKTQYF. CDR3 nucleotides: TGTGCCAGCAGCTATCTAGCGACGAAGACCCAGTACTTC. The full variable domain, in which reference TRBV7-6 and TRBJ2-5 provide the parts outside the CDR3, is GAGVSQSPRYKVTKRGQDVALRCDPISGHVSLYWYRQALGQGPEFLTYFNYEAQQDKSGLPNDRFSAERPEGSISTLTIQRTEQRDSAMYRCASSYLATKTQYFGPGTRLLVL.

V and J are TRBV24-1 and TRBJ2-7, with D possibly TRBD1 on 6 matching bases. This CDR3 contains 13 residues. CDR1 is KGHDR and CDR2 is SFDVKD in the germline V gene. V lost 7 bases to trimming and J lost 1 base, with 10 bases between them. CDR3 protein: CATSEGESYEQYF. CDR3 bases: TGTGCCACCAGCGAGGGGGAGTCCTACGAGCAGTACTTC.

The CDR3 coding sequence is TGTGCCAGCACTGCAAGATTCCACGGCACAGTCTATGGCTACACCTTC. Amino acids: CASTARFHGTVYGYTF. This chain joins TRBV2 and TRBJ1-2; no firm D call. Germline V CDR1 and CDR2: SNHLY, FYNNEI. CDR3 size: 16 residues. Trimming removed 7 bases at V and 4 bases at J, with 22 bases between.

This chain connects TRBV3-1 (or the pseudogene TRBV3-2) to TRBJ2-4; 8 positions match TRBD1. CDR1 is LGHDT, CDR2 YNNKEL, per germline (reference sequence). V lost 2 bases to trimming and J lost 1 base; unmatched junction nucleotides: 19. The CDR3 totals 21 residues. The CDR3 sequence is CASSQSPDRENFFWAKNIQYF. In DNA form, the CDR3 reads TGTGCCAGCAGCCAATCCCCGGACAGGGAAAATTTTTTCTGGGCCAAAAACATTCAGTACTTC.

CDR3 amino acids: CASSFRSSTDTQYF. As DNA, the CDR3 is TGTGCCAGCAGCTTTAGGAGTAGCACAGATACGCAGTATTTT. V gene TRBV7-3 combines with J gene TRBJ2-3; D ambiguous. The germline gives CDR1 SGHTA, CDR2 FQGTGA. Between the trimmed V and J ends, which lost 3 bases and 0 bases, there was a span of 7 bases. This CDR3 comprises 14 residues. The full variable domain, its missing parts supplied by reference TRBV7-3 and TRBJ2-3, is GAGVSQTPSNKVTEKGKYVELRCDPISGHTALYWYRQSLGQGPEFLIYFQGTGAADDSGLPNDRFFAVRPEGSVSTLKIQRTERGDSAVYLCASSFRSSTDTQYFGPGTRLTVL.

The chain recombines TRBV5-3 with TRBJ2-1, with TRBD2 matching 8 bases. TRBV5-3 is an open reading frame whose function is uncertain. The V and J ends lost 5 bases and 2 bases, in that order; junction bases with no gene match: 12. The CDR3 totals 17 residues. The CDR3 DNA sequence: TGTGCCAGAAGGGCCTCAGCGGGAGAGGGCCCCTACAATGAGCAGTTCTTC. Translating it yields CARRASAGEGPYNEQFF.

Concerning this clone: One end of the junction fails to match germline, which may point to a read error. This chain connects TRBV7-7 to TRBJ1-3, with TRBD1 identical over 7 bases. This CDR3 contains 15 residues. CDR1 is SSHAT, CDR2 FNYEAQ, per germline (reference sequence). DNA for the CDR3: TGTGCTAGCAGCCTTACAGGGGACATGGGAAACACCATATATTTT. Protein: CASSLTGDMGNTIYF. Using reference TRBV7-7 and TRBJ1-3 for the parts outside the CDR3, the full variable domain is GAGVSQSPRYKVTKRGQDVTLRCDPISSHATLYWYQQALGQGPEFLTYFNYEAQPDKSGLPSDRFSAERPEGSISTLTIQRTEQRDSAMYRCASSLTGDMGNTIYFGEGSWLTVV.

The chain couples TRBV4-1 to TRBJ2-7, with a possible D match to TRBD1 (5 bases). The V end was cut by 1 base, the J end by 2 bases, with 12 bases between. CDR3 length: 15 amino acids. Germline CDR1 reads MGHRA; CDR2 reads YSYEKL. CDR3 nucleotides: TGCGCCAGCAGCCAAGGCCCAGGGCGAACCTACGAGCAGTACTTC. Residues: CASSQGPGRTYEQYF.

The chain links TRBV2 to TRBJ2-1; 12 bases line up with TRBD2. CDR1 and CDR2 (germline): SNHLY, FYNNEI. V was clipped by 6 bases and J by 9 bases; unmatched bases: 12. This CDR3 has 16 residues. Here the CDR3 reads CASRETSGRYFSEQFF. In DNA, the CDR3 is TGTGCCAGCAGAGAGACTAGCGGGAGATATTTCAGTGAGCAGTTCTTC.

V is TRBV7-6 and J is TRBJ2-2; 11 bases fit TRBD2. Germline V gene lookup returns CDR1 SGHVS and CDR2 FNYEAQ. Losses at the gene ends were 4 bases for V and 7 bases for J; bases not matched to a gene: 8. The CDR3 contains 16 residues. CDR3 loop: CASSYLLAGVLGELFF. The CDR3 nucleotides are TGTGCCAGCAGCTATCTACTAGCGGGAGTTCTCGGGGAGCTGTTTTTT.

The chain has TRBV28 and TRBJ1-2; D unclear. Germline V gives CDR1 MDHEN, CDR2 SYDVKM. V lost 5 bases and J lost 5, with 9 bases in between. The CDR3 runs 12 residues. CDR3 sequence: CASSPTGYGYTF. Written as DNA, the CDR3 is TGTGCCAGCAGTCCAACCGGTTATGGCTACACCTTC.

This clone was detected only once. This chain connects TRBV9 to TRBJ1-2, with a possible D match to TRBD1 (6 bases). Germline V CDR1 and CDR2: SGDLS, YYNGEE. The length of the CDR3 is 14 residues. V was pared by 1 base and J by 7 bases, with 14 bases between. DNA for the CDR3: TGTGCCAGCAGCGTACAGACAGGACCTCTTGGCTACACCTTC. Translating gives CASSVQTGPLGYTF.

This clone was seen once. The chain links TRBV18 to TRBJ1-2, with D unclear. Germline V gene data show CDR1 as KGHSH and CDR2 as LQKENI. This CDR3 comprises 14 residues. Between the trimmed V and J ends, which lost 6 bases and 4 bases, there was a span of 15 bases. CDR3 in DNA: TGTGCCAGCTCCGGGTTGGTGGTGGGCTATGGCTACACCTTC. This codes for CASSGLVVGYGYTF.

The chain couples TRBV14 to TRBJ2-7; 8 bases map to TRBD2. The CDR3 is 17 residues long. Germline V CDR1 and CDR2: SGHDN, FVKESK. With 4 bases clipped from V and 0 bases from J, the junction kept 11 bases outside the gene matches. DNA for the CDR3: TGTGCCAGCAGCCGCGCCCTGTGGAGCGGGAGCTCCTACGAGCAGTACTTC. Residues: CASSRALWSGSSYEQYF.

A remark on this clone: The junction departs from the called germline gene at one end, perhaps through a read error. This chain connects TRBV7-7 to TRBJ1-4; 7 nucleotides match TRBD1. There are 17 residues in the CDR3. In germline, CDR1 is SSHAT, CDR2 FNYEAQ (reference sequence). This CDR3 is CASSLPKDRDRNEKLFF. Written as DNA, the CDR3 is TGTGCTAGCAGCTTACCAAAGGATCGGGACAGAAATGAAAAACTGTTTTTT.

V gene TRBV29-1 combines with J gene TRBJ1-1, with 10 bases that match TRBD1. This CDR3 spans 13 amino acids. Germline CDR1 and CDR2: SQVTM and ANQGSEA. V was clipped by 7 bases and J by 1 base; unmatched bases: 3. The CDR3 DNA follows: TGCAGCGCGCGACAGGGGGCGAACACTGAAGCTTTCTTT. Amino acids: CSARQGANTEAFF.

The table lists this clone with a count of one. This chain joins TRBV4-2 and TRBJ2-7; 12 positions match TRBD2. This CDR3 has 16 amino acids. The V gene end was trimmed by 4 bases and the J gene end by 3 bases; junction bases not matched to a gene: 7. In germline, CDR1 is LGHNA, CDR2 YNFKEQ. The CDR3 DNA is TGTGCCAGCAGCCTAGGACTAGCGGGATCTCTCTACGAGCAGTACTTC. Amino acids: CASSLGLAGSLYEQYF.